A selection of T cell receptor beta chains follows, all from one sample in a study of CD8+CD57+ T cells in acquired aplastic anemia. MiXCR, applied by TCRdb to the reads, yields one record per CDR3 protein. The table has 450,000 to 600,000 distinct CDR3 sequences, more than 25% seen once. The sequencing sample was made of sorted CD4+, CD8+, or CD8+CD57+ T cells (not recorded which) from PBMCs. The source of these receptors is a human donor with aplastic anemia. CDR3s include the opening cysteine and the closing phenylalanine or tryptophan. Each record gives: V gene, J gene, CDR3 length, CDR3 protein.

TRBV20-1,TRBJ2-7,14,CSARNSGRRGEQYF
TRBV6-5,TRBJ2-5,14,CASSYSGARETQYF
TRBV15,TRBJ1-2,14,CATSTTLRNYGYTF
TRBV12-3/TRBV12-4,TRBJ1-6,15,CASSFRSGDNSPLHF
TRBV4-2,TRBJ1-5,14,CASSYSPSNQPQHF
TRBV15,TRBJ2-7,17,CATSRDFPLQGSYEQYF
TRBV19,TRBJ1-5,13,CASSGFSNQPQHF
TRBV7-3,TRBJ2-3,14,CASSLGGIADTQYF
TRBV20-1,TRBJ2-1,16,CSARDRGQVSYNEQFF
TRBV9,TRBJ1-1,15,CASSVATGANTEAFF
TRBV12-3/TRBV12-4,TRBJ1-1,16,CASSSALGAGWTEAFF
TRBV10-3,TRBJ2-1,11,CATAVYSEQFF
TRBV20-1,TRBJ2-7,12,CSAGQGRYEQYF
TRBV18,TRBJ2-7,14,CASSPPTSSYEQYF
TRBV12-3/TRBV12-4,TRBJ1-1,12,CASSNGVTEAFF
TRBV20-1,TRBJ2-7,13,CSASGQGTLEQYF
TRBV20-1,TRBJ1-1,13,CSAIDRRNTEAFF
TRBV18,TRBJ1-2,12,CASSPNVQGGHF
TRBV24-1,TRBJ2-1,14,CATSALAGVSEQFF
TRBV11-2,TRBJ2-2,16,CASSLGDRGGAGELFF
TRBV20-1,TRBJ1-5,15,CSARPRGNSNQPQHF
TRBV25-1,TRBJ2-7,14,CAQHPGGATYEQYF
TRBV2,TRBJ2-7,15,CASSVVAGDAGEQYF
TRBV25-1,TRBJ2-1,16,CASSGRDPRIYNEQFF
TRBV2,TRBJ2-1,14,CASSGSGGFNEQFF
TRBV25-1,TRBJ2-7,15,CASNAFSGTGGEQYF
TRBV6-5,TRBJ1-1,12,CASGSTQLQAFF
TRBV5-1,TRBJ1-2,17,CASSLFGDQSVNYGYTF
TRBV20-1,TRBJ2-1,14,CSAQGLVKGNEQFF
TRBV20-1,TRBJ1-2,15,CSARDLGEIEYGYTF
TRBV5-1,TRBJ1-4,12,CASSQDSEKLFF
TRBV28,TRBJ1-2,12,CASSLRTSGYTF
TRBV29-1,TRBJ2-5,15,CSFRRDREVQETQYF
TRBV11-2,TRBJ2-1,17,CASSLGWAGEVYNEQFF
TRBV20-1,TRBJ2-3,13,CSAPGLAGDTQYF
TRBV20-1,TRBJ2-3,15,CSARVPGASTDTQYF
TRBV7-2,TRBJ1-1,13,CASSLDRTGEAFF
TRBV15,TRBJ1-2,16,CATSPGMGARGYGYTF
TRBV19,TRBJ1-5,15,CASIPGTGVDQPQHF
TRBV15,TRBJ1-5,12,CATSRVAQPQHF
TRBV7-8,TRBJ2-3,15,CASSLFLDSTDTQYF